This T cell receptor (beta chain) was documented in a study of blood T cells in healthy people across ages. A second PCR, run for roughly 7 to 11 cycles, used a sample-barcoded 5' primer plus a J-beta primer mix. One entry per CDR3 protein, called by TCRdb with MiXCR from the 5' RACE reads. Here the sample spans about 670,000 distinct CDR3 sequences, roughly 41% being singletons. V shed 6 bases and J 0 bases; nucleotides not matched to a gene: 2. The CDR3 has 14 residues. In germline, CDR1 is SGHAT, CDR2 FQDESV (reference sequence). The J gene is TRBJ2-1, the V gene TRBV11-1; 7 bases align to TRBD1. The sample consisted of blood. The sequence was obtained from an elderly man in good health. The CDR3 region is CASRTGVSYNEQFF. In DNA, the CDR3 is TGTGCCAGCAGAACAGGGGTCTCCTACAATGAGCAGTTCTTC. Complete variable domain (other parts from reference TRBV11-1 and TRBJ2-1): EAEVAQSPRYKITEKSQAVAFWCDPISGHATLYWYRQILGQGPELLVQFQDESVVDDSQLPKDRFSAERLKGVDSTLKIQPAELGDSAMYLCASRTGVSYNEQFFGPGTRLTVL.